This entry concerns a single T cell receptor beta chain. What it binds is not known. The data originate from a study of STAT5B mutations in CD4+ large granular lymphocyte leukemia. Study conclusions and caveats: Compared with healthy controls (2/35), patient top clones favored TRBV06 (8/27).

CDR3 size: 15 residues. Germline V CDR1 and CDR2: LNHNV, YYDKDF (reference sequence). V lost 5 bases and J 0 bases, leaving 11 bases between the germline ends. Buffy coats from healthy blood donors served as controls. Profiling relied on immunoSEQ multiplex PCR, and the TCRdb table lists in-frame clones only, not all of them. This table has around 31,000 clones, 70% to 85% appearing once. What was sequenced was CD4+ T cells from blood buffy coats. The chain couples TRBV15 to TRBJ1-5; D is undetermined. This receptor was identified in a human donor in good health. The CDR3 region is CATSFQRYSNQPQHF. The CDR3 coding sequence is TGTGCCACCAGCTTCCAGAGATATAGCAATCAGCCCCAGCATTTT. Full variable domain (missing parts from reference TRBV15 and TRBJ1-5): DAMVIQNPRYQVTQFGKPVTLSCSQTLNHNVMYWYQQKSSQAPKLLFHYYDKDFNNEADTPDNFQSRRPNTSFCFLDIRSPGLGDTAMYLCATSFQRYSNQPQHFGDGTRLSIL.